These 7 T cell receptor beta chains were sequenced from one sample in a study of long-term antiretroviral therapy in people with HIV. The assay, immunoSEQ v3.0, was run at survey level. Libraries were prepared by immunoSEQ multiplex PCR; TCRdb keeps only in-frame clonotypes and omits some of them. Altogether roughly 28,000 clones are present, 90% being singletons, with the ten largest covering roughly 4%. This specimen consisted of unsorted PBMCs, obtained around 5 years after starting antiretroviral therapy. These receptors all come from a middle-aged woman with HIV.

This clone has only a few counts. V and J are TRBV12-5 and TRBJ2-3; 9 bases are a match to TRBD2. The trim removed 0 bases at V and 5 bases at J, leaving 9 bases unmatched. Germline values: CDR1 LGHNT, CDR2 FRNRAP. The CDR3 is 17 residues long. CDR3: CASGLVSPREGGDTQYF. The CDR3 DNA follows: TGTGCTAGTGGTTTGGTAAGCCCGCGGGAGGGCGGAGATACGCAGTATTTT.

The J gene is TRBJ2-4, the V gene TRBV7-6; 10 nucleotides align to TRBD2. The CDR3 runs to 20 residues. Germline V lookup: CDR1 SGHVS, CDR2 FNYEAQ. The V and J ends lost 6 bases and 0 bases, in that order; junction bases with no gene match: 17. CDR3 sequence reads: CASSPLPLAGDFVAKNIQYF. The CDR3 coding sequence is TGTGCCAGCAGTCCCCTCCCCCTAGCGGGAGATTTTGTAGCCAAAAACATTCAGTACTTC.

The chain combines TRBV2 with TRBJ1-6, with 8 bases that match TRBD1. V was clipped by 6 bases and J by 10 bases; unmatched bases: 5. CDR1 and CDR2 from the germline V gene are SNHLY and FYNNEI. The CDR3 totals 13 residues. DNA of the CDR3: TGTGCCAGCAGCCCGGACAGGGAATCACCCCTCCACTTT. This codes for CASSPDRESPLHF.

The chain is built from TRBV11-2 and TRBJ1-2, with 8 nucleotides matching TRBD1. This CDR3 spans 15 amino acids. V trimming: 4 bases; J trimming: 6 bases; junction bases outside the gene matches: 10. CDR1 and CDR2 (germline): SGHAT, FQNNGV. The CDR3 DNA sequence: TGTGCCAGCAGCTCCCTCCCGACAGGGGTTCATGGCTACACCTTC. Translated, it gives CASSSLPTGVHGYTF.

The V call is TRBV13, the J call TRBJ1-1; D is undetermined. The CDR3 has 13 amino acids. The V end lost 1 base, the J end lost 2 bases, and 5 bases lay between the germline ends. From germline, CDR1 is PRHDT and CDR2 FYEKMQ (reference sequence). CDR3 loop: CASSLDRNTEAFF. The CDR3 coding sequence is TGTGCCAGCAGCTTAGACCGAAACACTGAAGCTTTCTTT.

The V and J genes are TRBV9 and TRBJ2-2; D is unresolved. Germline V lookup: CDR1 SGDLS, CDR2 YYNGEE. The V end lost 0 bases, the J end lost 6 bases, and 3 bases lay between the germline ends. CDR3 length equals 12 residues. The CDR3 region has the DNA TGTGCCAGCAGCGTAGTGGCCGGGGAGCTGTTTTTT. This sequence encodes CASSVVAGELFF.

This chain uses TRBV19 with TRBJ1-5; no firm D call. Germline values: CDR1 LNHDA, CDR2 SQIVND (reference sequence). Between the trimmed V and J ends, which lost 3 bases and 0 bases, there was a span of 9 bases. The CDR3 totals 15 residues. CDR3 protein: CASSISAYSNQPQHF. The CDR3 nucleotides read TGTGCCAGTAGTATTTCTGCGTATAGCAATCAGCCCCAGCATTTT.